This T cell receptor beta chain was sequenced for a study of OX40 agonist ivuxolimab in advanced cancers. The CDR3 contains 15 residues. Sequencing was performed with immunoSEQ multiplex PCR; in TCRdb, only in-frame clones are kept and a portion is missing. In the table there are under 150,000 clones, just over 90% of which are singletons. This sample comprised CD4+ or CD8+ T cells sorted from blood, obtained in a trial of the OX40 agonist ivuxolimab. The chain is built from TRBV21-1 and TRBJ1-6; TRBD1, as called in the table, went unchecked against the DNA. TRBV21-1 is a known pseudogene. This clonotype originated in an adult with an advanced solid tumor such as melanoma, head and neck, liver or kidney cancer. This chain's CDR3 is CASRKADRGGSPLHF. The CDR3, as DNA: TGTGCCAGCAGGAAGGCGGACAGGGGGGGTTCACCCCTCCACTTT.